The T cell receptor (beta chain) under discussion was sequenced for a study of early T cells in non-severe SARS-CoV-2 infection. At the level of the study: Sequencing was performed on bulk RNA from unsorted whole blood, leaving chains unpaired. General study points: VDJdb matching favored anti-spike CD8 responses, missing private and CD4 specificities.

Each single cDNA molecule received a unique molecular identifier. TCRdb re-called the 5' RACE reads with MiXCR, one entry per CDR3 protein. Among 70,000 or so distinct CDR3 sequences listed, over 9% were seen once. After removal of 8 bases from V and 11 bases from J, the junction contained 14 bases not matched to a gene. CDR3 size: 13 residues. The germline V gene encodes CDR1 SEHNR and CDR2 FQNEAQ (reference sequence). In this sample, this clonotype turned up a few times. Antigen specificity is unknown. This clonotype originated in an adult who was a healthcare worker with PCR-confirmed SARS-CoV-2 infection or an uninfected control (not recorded which). The chain uses TRBV7-9 and TRBJ1-1; 7 nucleotides line up with TRBD1. Input material: whole blood. The CDR3, as DNA: TGTGCCAGCCTTGACGGGGGACAGTTAGAGGCTTTCTTT. It encodes CASLDGGQLEAFF.